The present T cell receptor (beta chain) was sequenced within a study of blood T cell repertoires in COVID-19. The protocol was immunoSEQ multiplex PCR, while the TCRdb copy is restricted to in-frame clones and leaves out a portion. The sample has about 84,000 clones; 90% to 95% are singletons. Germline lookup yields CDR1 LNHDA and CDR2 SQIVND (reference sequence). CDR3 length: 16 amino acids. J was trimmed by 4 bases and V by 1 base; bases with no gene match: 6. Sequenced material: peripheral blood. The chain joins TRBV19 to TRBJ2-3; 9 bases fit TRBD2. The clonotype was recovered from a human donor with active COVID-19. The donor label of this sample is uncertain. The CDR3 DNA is TGTGCCAGTAGTATAGCAGCGGGAGGACGTGCAGATACGCAGTATTTT. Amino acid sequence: CASSIAAGGRADTQYF.